Listed below are T cell receptor beta chains from one sample, sequenced in a study of molecular identifiers for immune sequencing clone quantification. TCRdb processed the PCR reads anew with MiXCR; each CDR3 protein has one entry. The sample consists of under 650,000 distinct CDR3 sequences, approximately 20% of them appearing once. The source material was naive CD8+ T cells from blood, with Jurkat cell RNA spiked in. The receptors shown here come from a human donor in good health. Some libraries in this study had Jurkat cell RNA spiked in. Both conserved end residues are part of each CDR3. The D gene is left open where the match is weak.

v_gene,len,d_gene,j_gene,CDR3aa
TRBV20-1,16,TRBD2,TRBJ2-3,CSARVRASGSSDTQYF
TRBV7-2,15,-,TRBJ2-1,CASSFYGTSYNEQFF
TRBV11-2,17,-,TRBJ2-1,CASTNFPRTESYNEQFF
TRBV7-8,13,-,TRBJ2-1,CASSSTPNNEQFF
TRBV28,15,TRBD1,TRBJ2-7,CASSNRGPSSYEQYF
TRBV7-4,11,-,TRBJ2-5,CPPHLQETQYF
TRBV5-6,16,TRBD1,TRBJ1-6,CASSLRDSGFGSPLHF
TRBV7-9,16,TRBD2,TRBJ2-3,CASSPGPSGSADTQYF
TRBV2,17,-,TRBJ1-4,CASSEVVYGSTNEKLFF
TRBV20-1,18,-,TRBJ2-7,CSARDSPGGDLITHEQYF
TRBV27,14,-,TRBJ2-7,CASSPRGTLYEQYF
TRBV4-1,15,-,TRBJ2-7,CASSPSEGLRYEQYF
TRBV5-1,13,-,TRBJ2-7,CASSLAAPHEQYF
TRBV10-3,15,-,TRBJ2-1,CAISESPGQGIEQFF
TRBV28,12,-,TRBJ1-5,CASSTGGWPQHF
TRBV4-3,21,TRBD2,TRBJ2-3,CASSQDPGTSGATIPTDTQYF
TRBV3-1,14,-,TRBJ1-2,CASSQESGNYGYTF
TRBV7-9,12,-,TRBJ2-7,CASSFIVYEQYF
TRBV12-3/TRBV12-4,13,TRBD1,TRBJ1-5,CASSVQGVQPQHF
TRBV4-3,14,TRBD1,TRBJ1-2,CASSQDWRQGGYTF
TRBV20-1,13,TRBD1,TRBJ2-7,CSARVRDRYEQYF
TRBV20-1,17,-,TRBJ1-2,CSAREYDPDTPNYGYTF
TRBV6-5,14,TRBD1,TRBJ2-3,CASSLGQSADTQYF
TRBV12-3/TRBV12-4,14,TRBD1,TRBJ2-5,CASSARQGGETQYF
TRBV28,15,-,TRBJ2-3,CASSLGPRFADTQYF
TRBV6-2/TRBV6-3,15,TRBD1,TRBJ2-1,CASIQGRSVYNEQFF
TRBV20-1,16,TRBD2,TRBJ2-1,CSARSLAGGIVNEQFF
TRBV20-1,16,-,TRBJ2-3,CSARSTLAARTDTQYF
TRBV6-5,14,-,TRBJ1-5,CASSYSGGNQPQHF
TRBV28,14,TRBD1,TRBJ1-4,CASRPGQFGVGLFF
TRBV13,15,-,TRBJ2-1,CASSTGGGGHNEQFF
TRBV12-3/TRBV12-4,15,-,TRBJ2-1,CASSFWGQNNNEQFF
TRBV27,15,-,TRBJ1-6,CASSLTGLYHSPLHF
TRBV4-1,18,TRBD2,TRBJ2-3,CASSRMTSGRGEADTQYF
TRBV7-2,15,TRBD2,TRBJ2-1,CASSFMTSGNNEQFF
TRBV7-9,24,-,TRBJ2-7,CASSPPGGDPGSGLQSRGYYEQYF
TRBV12-3/TRBV12-4,14,-,TRBJ2-7,CASSIYRSRMEQYF
TRBV19,13,-,TRBJ1-1,CASSIGVNTEAFF
TRBV15,19,TRBD2,TRBJ2-2,CATSRDLGLARLNTGELFF
TRBV7-9,17,-,TRBJ2-5,CASSPPISGSVEETQYF
TRBV4-3,15,TRBD1,TRBJ1-3,CASSRDRLGGNAIYF